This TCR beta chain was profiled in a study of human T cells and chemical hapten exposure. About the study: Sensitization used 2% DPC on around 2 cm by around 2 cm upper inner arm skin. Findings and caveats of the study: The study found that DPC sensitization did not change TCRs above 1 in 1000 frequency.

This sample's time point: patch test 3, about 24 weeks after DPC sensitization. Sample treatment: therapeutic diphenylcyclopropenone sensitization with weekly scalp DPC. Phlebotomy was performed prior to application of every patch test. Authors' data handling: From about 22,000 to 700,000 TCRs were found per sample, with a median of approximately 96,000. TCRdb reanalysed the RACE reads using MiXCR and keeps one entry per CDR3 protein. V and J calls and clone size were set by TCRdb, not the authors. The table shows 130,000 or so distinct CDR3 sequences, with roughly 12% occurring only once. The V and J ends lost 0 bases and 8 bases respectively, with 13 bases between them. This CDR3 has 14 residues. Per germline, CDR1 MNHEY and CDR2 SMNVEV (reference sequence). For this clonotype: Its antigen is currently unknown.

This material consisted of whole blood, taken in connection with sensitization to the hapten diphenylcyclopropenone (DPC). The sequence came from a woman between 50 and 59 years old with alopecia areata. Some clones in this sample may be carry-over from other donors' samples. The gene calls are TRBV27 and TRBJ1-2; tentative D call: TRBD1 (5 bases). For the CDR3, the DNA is TGTGCCAGCAGTTTATCTGGGGGTTGGCGGGGCTACACCTTC. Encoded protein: CASSLSGGWRGYTF.